The 11 T cell receptor beta chains listed next were all sequenced from one sample in a study of cytomegalovirus exposure and HLA in healthy donors. A multiplex PCR was run with 60 Vbeta primers and 13 Jbeta primers. The assay was immunoSEQ multiplex PCR, and TCRdb's table has in-frame clones only and misses some. Of 150,000 to 200,000 clones in the sample, about 75% are singletons; the top ten hold around 0.97%. Sequenced material: PBMCs. All receptors come from a woman aged 45-65 years in good health and CMV-seropositive.

This clone showed up just a few times. The junction shows a germline mismatch at one end, possibly a read error. This rearrangement joins TRBV7-9 to TRBJ2-3, with TRBD2 matching over 9 bases. This CDR3 comprises 15 residues. Germline CDR1 is SEHNR and CDR2 is FQNEAQ (reference sequence). The CDR3 nucleotides read TGTGCCAGCAGTCAAATCAGGGGCGTGGTAGCGGGAGCCGGTTTT. The encoded protein is CASSQIRGVVAGAGF.

This clone showed up just once. The chain uses TRBV6-5 and TRBJ1-2; D unclear. Germline CDR1 MNHEY, CDR2 SVGAGI. V lost 0 bases to trimming and J lost 5 bases, with 13 bases between them. The CDR3 sequence is 15 residues long. CDR3 residues: CASSYSRTPSYGYTF. DNA for the CDR3: TGTGCCAGCAGTTACTCTCGGACTCCGTCATATGGCTACACCTTC.

The chain has TRBV15 and TRBJ2-1; the match to TRBD2 covers 7 bases. V was clipped by 3 bases and J by 2 bases; unmatched bases: 7. Germline V gene sequence: CDR1 LNHNV, CDR2 YYDKDF (reference sequence). The CDR3 extends over 16 amino acids. This CDR3 reads CATSRGGDLTYNEQFF. For the CDR3, the DNA is TGTGCCACCAGCAGGGGGGGGGACCTTACCTACAATGAGCAGTTCTTC. Based on the CDR3 plus reference TRBV15 and TRBJ2-1, the full variable domain is DAMVIQNPRYQVTQFGKPVTLSCSQTLNHNVMYWYQQKSSQAPKLLFHYYDKDFNNEADTPDNFQSRRPNTSFCFLDIRSPGLGDTAMYLCATSRGGDLTYNEQFFGPGTRLTVL.

The V and J genes are TRBV27 and TRBJ1-1; the D is unclear. This CDR3 is 11 amino acids long. Trimming cost V 5 bases and J 3 bases, with 4 bases left between them. Looked up from germline, CDR1 is MNHEY and CDR2 is SMNVEV (reference sequence). The CDR3 bases are TGTGCCAGCAGTGGAGACACTGAAGCTTTCTTT. Translated: CASSGDTEAFF.

This clone was observed once. V is TRBV4-1 and J is TRBJ2-3; weak D call: TRBD1 (5 bases). V shed 5 bases and J shed 2 bases, with 11 bases lying between them. CDR3 size: 14 residues. Germline V gene lookup returns CDR1 MGHRA and CDR2 YSYEKL. The CDR3, as DNA: TGCGCCAGCAGCATACGACAGAACACAGATACGCAGTATTTT. It yields the protein CASSIRQNTDTQYF.

V and J are TRBV5-4 and TRBJ2-1, with 12 positions matching TRBD2. V gave up 6 bases and J gave up 7 bases; unmatched junction bases: 2. The CDR3 consists of 13 residues. CDR1 is SGHNT and CDR2 is YYREEE in the germline V gene (reference sequence). CDR3 region: CASTGLAGNEQFF. CDR3 in DNA: TGTGCCAGCACTGGACTAGCGGGGAATGAGCAGTTCTTC.

The gene calls are TRBV27 and TRBJ1-2, with a weak D call TRBD1 (5 bases). CDR1 MNHEY and CDR2 SMNVEV come from the germline V gene (reference sequence). V was pared by 1 base and J by 4 bases, with 10 bases between. The CDR3 consists of 14 residues. CDR3 bases: TGTGCCAGCAGTTTATGGGGGAGGGGCTATGGCTACACCTTC. Translating gives CASSLWGRGYGYTF.

This chain links TRBV9 with TRBJ2-3, with a weak D call TRBD1 (6 bases). V was clipped by 7 bases and J by 3 bases, with 21 bases between them. The germline gives CDR1 SGDLS, CDR2 YYNGEE. There are 16 residues in the CDR3. The CDR3 is CASGHKSGVRTDTQYF. The CDR3 DNA follows: TGTGCCAGCGGCCATAAGTCAGGGGTTAGGACAGATACGCAGTATTTT.

CDR3 nucleotides: TGCGCCAGCAGTGCAGACAGAAATCAGCCCCAGCATTTT. This codes for CASSADRNQPQHF. The chain joins TRBV10-2 to TRBJ1-5; TRBD1 might be the D (5 bases). Trimming left V 4 bases short and J 4 bases short, with 8 bases between. The CDR3 sequence is 13 residues long. Germline V CDR1 and CDR2: WSHSY, SAAADI.

J is TRBJ1-5 and V is TRBV27; TRBD1 matches 9 bases. After removal of 5 bases from V and 1 base from J, the junction contained 3 bases not matched to a gene. The CDR3 runs to 15 residues. Germline loops: CDR1 MNHEY, CDR2 SMNVEV (reference sequence). Here the CDR3 reads CASSLTGGSNQPQHF. The CDR3 DNA sequence: TGTGCCAGCAGTCTGACAGGGGGAAGCAATCAGCCCCAGCATTTT.

This sequence joins TRBV6-1 and TRBJ1-2; TRBD1 aligns across 8 bases. The CDR3 covers 14 residues. The germline V gene encodes CDR1 MNHNS and CDR2 SASEGT. The J segment lost 8 bases and the V segment lost 3 bases, leaving 8 bases of the junction unmatched. The CDR3 sequence is CASSEDRVRVGYTF. For the CDR3, the DNA is TGTGCCAGCAGTGAGGACAGGGTCAGGGTCGGCTACACCTTC.